These 30 T cell receptor beta chains originate from one sample sequenced in a study of blood T cell repertoires in COVID-19. TCRdb keeps only in-frame clones here, not all; method: immunoSEQ multiplex PCR. The profile shows fewer than 85,000 clones, approximately 85% of them singletons. Sequenced material: peripheral blood. All receptors derive from a man of 80 years or more with acute or convalescent COVID-19.

The table lists this clone with a few counts. The gene calls are TRBV28 and TRBJ1-1; D call uncertain. The V end was cut by 8 bases, the J end by 10 bases, with 14 bases between. The CDR3 has 11 residues. CDR1 is MDHEN, CDR2 SYDVKM, per germline. CDR3 DNA: TGTGCCAGCGAAAGCCCCAGGCGAGCTTTCTTT. The encoded protein is CASESPRRAFF.

J is TRBJ1-1 and V is TRBV29-1, with TRBD1 as a possible D gene (6 bases). Germline CDR1 reads SQVTM; CDR2 reads ANQGSEA. The CDR3 has 13 amino acids. Between the trimmed V and J ends, which lost 4 bases and 2 bases, there was a span of 11 bases. The CDR3 spells CSVAGQINTEAFF. Written as DNA, the CDR3 is TGCAGCGTTGCAGGACAGATCAACACTGAAGCTTTCTTT.

V gene TRBV7-3 combines with J gene TRBJ1-4, with 11 bases aligning to TRBD1. Germline CDR1 reads SGHTA; CDR2 reads FQGTGA. Unmatched junction bases numbered 5, after V lost 3 bases and J lost 8 bases. The CDR3 sequence is 15 residues long. The CDR3: CASSFTGQGGEKLFF. CDR3 sequence (DNA): TGTGCCAGCAGCTTCACGGGACAGGGGGGAGAAAAACTGTTTTTT.

V usage is TRBV11-2 and J usage is TRBJ2-2; TRBD1 is a possible D gene (7 bases). Trimming took 11 bases from V and 0 from J, leaving 16 bases between them. Germline lookup yields CDR1 SGHAT and CDR2 FQNNGV. This CDR3 has 15 amino acids. CDR3 region: CAGGGRETNTGELFF. In DNA, the CDR3 is TGTGCCGGAGGGGGCAGGGAAACGAACACCGGGGAGCTGTTTTTT.

This sequence joins TRBV5-6 and TRBJ2-2; the match to TRBD1 covers 9 bases. V shed 0 bases and J 7 bases; nucleotides not matched to a gene: 4. The CDR3 sequence is 15 residues long. Looked up from germline, CDR1 is SGHDT and CDR2 is YYEEEE. DNA for the CDR3: TGTGCCAGCAGCTTGGCGGACAGGGGTCTCGGGGAGCTGTTTTTT. Amino acid sequence: CASSLADRGLGELFF.

The chain is built from TRBV18 and TRBJ1-1; D is perhaps TRBD1 (6 bases). The CDR3 spans 15 residues. V lost 3 bases and J lost 5, with 16 bases in between. CDR1 and CDR2 (germline): KGHSH, LQKENI. DNA for the CDR3: TGTGCCAGCTCACCTCCGGCACAGGGAGGGACTGAAGCTTTCTTT. It yields the protein CASSPPAQGGTEAFF.

This clone has a handful of counts. The V gene is TRBV4-2, the J gene TRBJ1-3; D remains unclear. In germline, CDR1 is LGHNA, CDR2 YNFKEQ. The CDR3 has 15 residues. Trimming pared 1 base from V and 1 base from J, leaving 8 bases between. The CDR3 DNA is TGTGCCAGCAGCCAAGCGGCGGGGTCTGGAAACACCATATATTTT. It is translated as CASSQAAGSGNTIYF.

In its sample, this clone was seen once. V gene TRBV19 combines with J gene TRBJ2-1, with a possible D match to TRBD1 (6 bases). The V and J ends lost 7 bases and 8 bases respectively, with 15 bases between them. This CDR3 is 13 amino acids long. Germline V gene data show CDR1 as LNHDA and CDR2 as SQIVND (reference sequence). As DNA, the CDR3 is TGTGCCAGTAACATCGGACAGACGGATGAGCAGTTCTTC. Translation: CASNIGQTDEQFF.

The gene calls are TRBV28 and TRBJ2-1; 9 positions match TRBD1. CDR1 is MDHEN and CDR2 is SYDVKM in the germline V gene. Trimming at V came to 4 bases and at J to 10 bases, leaving 11 bases not matched to a gene. This CDR3 is 15 amino acids long. The CDR3 DNA sequence: TGTGCCAGCAGTTCCAGCGGGACAGGGCGCCAAGAGCAGTTCTTC. Encoded protein: CASSSSGTGRQEQFF.

The J gene is TRBJ2-1, the V gene TRBV10-3, with a weak D call TRBD1 (6 bases). In germline, CDR1 is ENHRY, CDR2 SYGVKD. V lost 3 bases and J 8 bases, leaving 17 bases between the germline ends. The CDR3 covers 15 residues. The CDR3 here is CAISESRQGLDEQFF. CDR3 coding DNA: TGTGCCATCAGTGAATCGAGGCAGGGGCTGGATGAGCAGTTCTTC.

The chain carries TRBV7-2 and TRBJ2-5; D gene unclear. Per germline, CDR1 SGHTA and CDR2 FQGNSA. The CDR3 is 15 amino acids. The germline V and J ends were trimmed by 1 base and 8 bases, with 17 bases remaining between them. CDR3 amino acids: CASSLGPRGLLTQYF. The CDR3 DNA reads as TGTGCCAGCAGCTTAGGACCCCGAGGTCTATTAACCCAGTACTTC.

With respect to this clone: At one end, the junction sequence differs from germline, possibly due to a read error. The genes are TRBV29-1 and TRBJ2-7; D may be TRBD2 (5 bases). CDR3 length equals 12 residues. Germline V CDR1 and CDR2: SQVTM, ANQGSEA. The CDR3 reads CSVEVTDEGQYF. In nucleotides, the CDR3 is TGCAGCGTCGAAGTTACCGACGAGGGGCAGTACTTC.

This clone came up once. The rearrangement joins TRBV7-2 to TRBJ2-1; D possibly corresponds to TRBD2 (6 bases). Germline CDR1 and CDR2: SGHTA and FQGNSA. The CDR3 consists of 16 residues. Deletions cut 2 bases from V and 3 bases from J, with 14 bases between. The CDR3 sequence is CASSLIAGPNYNEQFF. The DNA for the CDR3 is TGTGCCAGCAGCTTAATCGCGGGACCCAACTACAATGAGCAGTTCTTC.

As concerns this clone: One end of the junction varies from germline; a read error may be responsible. The V call is TRBV19, the J call TRBJ2-1; possible D gene TRBD1, 6 bases. The CDR3 contains 21 residues. Germline V lookup: CDR1 LNHDA, CDR2 SQIVND (reference sequence). The CDR3 protein is CASSLDRPTLFPTSSYNEQFF. CDR3 nucleotide sequence: TGTGCCAGTAGTTTAGACAGGCCAACTCTATTCCCCACAAGCTCCTACAATGAGCAGTTCTTC. The full variable domain, in which reference TRBV19 and TRBJ2-1 provide the parts outside the CDR3, is DGGITQSPKYLFRKEGQNVTLSCEQNLNHDAMYWYRQDPGQGLRLIYYSQIVNDFQKGDIAEGYSVSREKKESFPLTVTSAQKNPTAFYLCASSLDRPTLFPTSSYNEQFFGPGTRLTVL.

This clone was detected a few times. V usage is TRBV19 and J usage is TRBJ1-1; TRBD1 aligns across 12 bases. Germline CDR1 reads LNHDA; CDR2 reads SQIVND (reference sequence). The CDR3 has 16 amino acids. With V trimmed by 3 bases and J by 1 base, 3 bases remained unmatched. The CDR3 sequence is CASSIQGQGANTEAFF. CDR3 sequence (DNA): TGTGCCAGTAGTATTCAGGGACAGGGGGCGAACACTGAAGCTTTCTTT.

This chain uses TRBV28 with TRBJ1-2; the match to TRBD1 covers 7 bases. Per the germline V gene, CDR1 is MDHEN and CDR2 is SYDVKM. This CDR3 is 15 amino acids long. Unmatched junction bases numbered 8, after V lost 4 bases and J lost 3 bases. The CDR3 region is CASSSQGRGDYGYTF. The DNA for the CDR3 is TGTGCCAGCAGTTCCCAGGGCAGGGGGGACTATGGCTACACCTTC.

The DNA of the CDR3 is TGCAGCGTTACTGACAGTAATAGCAATCAGCCCCAGCATTTT. This gives the protein CSVTDSNSNQPQHF. V usage is TRBV29-1 and J usage is TRBJ1-5; tentative D call: TRBD1 (5 bases). Deletions cut 5 bases from V and 0 bases from J, with 11 bases between. This CDR3 is 14 amino acids long. The germline gives CDR1 SQVTM, CDR2 ANQGSEA.

This clone was observed a few times. V and J are TRBV28 and TRBJ1-1, with 7 bases fitting TRBD1. V was pared by 8 bases and J by 9 bases, with 15 bases of the junction left unmatched. The CDR3 sequence is 14 residues long. Germline CDR1 and CDR2: MDHEN and SYDVKM. The CDR3 region is CASSGGRAMGKAFF. The CDR3 nucleotides read TGTGCCAGCTCAGGGGGGCGGGCGATGGGTAAAGCTTTCTTT.

This clone was counted a single time. The chain couples TRBV29-1 to TRBJ1-1; perhaps TRBD1 as D (6 bases). CDR1 is SQVTM and CDR2 is ANQGSEA in the germline V gene. The CDR3 sequence is 11 residues long. The CDR3 bases are TGCAGGGCCGGGACATATAATGAAGCTTTCTTT. Protein: CRAGTYNEAFF.

The CDR3 here is CAWQPGLAPKTQYF. CDR3 in DNA: TGTGCCTGGCAACCGGGACTAGCGCCGAAGACCCAGTACTTC. V is TRBV30 and J is TRBJ2-5; 10 bases are a match to TRBD2. This CDR3 is built from 14 residues. Per the germline V gene, CDR1 is GTSNPN and CDR2 is SVGIG (reference sequence). Trimming took 5 bases from V and 6 from J; bases not matched to a gene: 9.

This clone has ten or more counts. The chain links TRBV18 to TRBJ1-2, with 7 bases fitting TRBD1. Germline CDR1 is KGHSH and CDR2 is LQKENI. Trimming took 3 bases from V and 10 from J; bases not matched to a gene: 5. This CDR3 is built from 12 residues. CDR3 bases: TGTGCCAGCTCACCCGACAGGGAGGTCTACACCTTC. It is translated as CASSPDREVYTF. Filled out from reference TRBV18 and TRBJ1-2, the complete variable domain reads NAGVMQNPRHLVRRRGQEARLRCSPMKGHSHVYWYRQLPEEGLKFMVYLQKENIIDESGMPKERFSAEFPKEGPSILRIQQVVRGDSAAYFCASSPDREVYTFGSGTRLTVV.

V and J are TRBV2 and TRBJ2-5, with 8 bases identical to TRBD1. The germline CDR1 and CDR2 sequences are SNHLY and FYNNEI. The ends lost 8 bases at V and 5 bases at J; junction bases unmatched: 7. This CDR3 has 13 amino acids. The CDR3 loop is CASVPRGLETQYF. In nucleotides, the CDR3 is TGTGCCAGCGTTCCCAGGGGGCTTGAGACCCAGTACTTC.

The chain carries TRBV28 and TRBJ2-4; TRBD1 matches at 7 bases. Germline assignment: CDR1 MDHEN and CDR2 SYDVKM. V lost 5 bases, J lost 1 base, and 5 bases stayed unmatched. The CDR3 is made up of 15 amino acids. This chain's CDR3 is CASSQKGAAKNIQYF. The CDR3 bases are TGTGCCAGCAGTCAGAAGGGGGCGGCCAAAAACATTCAGTACTTC.

The V call is TRBV27, the J call TRBJ1-1, with 9 bases fitting TRBD1. Germline V gene data show CDR1 as MNHEY and CDR2 as SMNVEV (reference sequence). There are 15 residues in the CDR3. V trimming: 3 bases; J trimming: 11 bases; junction bases outside the gene matches: 13. CDR3 coding DNA: TGTGCCAGCAGTTTTGCCGACAGGGGGGTCTCAAGGGCTTTCTTT. Residues: CASSFADRGVSRAFF.

The genes are TRBV5-1 and TRBJ2-7; 7 bases are a match to TRBD2. CDR3 length: 15 residues. CDR1 is SGHRS and CDR2 is YFSETQ in the germline V gene. The V and J ends lost 4 bases and 0 bases, in that order; junction bases with no gene match: 7. The CDR3 nucleotides read TGCGCCAGCAGCCGGGGGGACCGAATCTCCTACGAGCAGTACTTC. It yields the protein CASSRGDRISYEQYF.

Only one count was recorded for this clone. V gene TRBV28 combines with J gene TRBJ2-7; no reliable D call. Trimming removed 6 bases from V and 0 bases from J, with 6 bases in between. The germline CDR1 and CDR2 sequences are MDHEN and SYDVKM. The CDR3 is 12 amino acids. The CDR3 DNA is TGTGCCAGCAGCAGGAACTCCTACGAGCAGTACTTC. Its translation is CASSRNSYEQYF. Together with reference TRBV28 and TRBJ2-7, the CDR3 gives the full variable domain: DVKVTQSSRYLVKRTGEKVFLECVQDMDHENMFWYRQDPGLGLRLIYFSYDVKMKEKGDIPEGYSVSREKKERFSLILESASTNQTSMYLCASSRNSYEQYFGPGTRLTVT.

This chain links TRBV7-2 with TRBJ2-1, with TRBD2 matching over 7 bases. The ends lost 5 bases at V and 2 bases at J; junction bases unmatched: 6. There are 15 residues in the CDR3. From germline, CDR1 is SGHTA and CDR2 FQGNSA. DNA for the CDR3: TGTGCCAGCAGCCAGACTAGCTCGACCTACAATGAGCAGTTCTTC. Its protein product is CASSQTSSTYNEQFF. The complete variable domain, with remaining parts taken from reference TRBV7-2 and TRBJ2-1, reads GAGVSQSPSNKVTEKGKDVELRCDPISGHTALYWYRQSLGQGLEFLIYFQGNSAPDKSGLPSDRFSAERTGGSVSTLTIQRTQQEDSAVYLCASSQTSSTYNEQFFGPGTRLTVL.

V usage is TRBV5-8 and J usage is TRBJ2-1; 9 bases map to TRBD1. The ends lost 4 bases at V and 8 bases at J; junction bases unmatched: 10. Germline values: CDR1 SGHTS, CDR2 YDEGEE. CDR3 size: 15 residues. The CDR3 protein is CASSKGQGLRDEQFF. As DNA, the CDR3 is TGTGCCAGCAGCAAGGGACAGGGTTTAAGGGATGAGCAGTTCTTC.

In this sample, this clone turned up a few times. The same CDR3 is also encoded by other DNA sequences in this sample. This rearrangement joins TRBV9 to TRBJ2-7, with TRBD2 identical over 7 bases. The CDR3 consists of 14 residues. Germline values: CDR1 SGDLS, CDR2 YYNGEE. V shed 4 bases and J 4 bases; nucleotides not matched to a gene: 8. The DNA of the CDR3 is TGTGCCAGCAGCCCCAGCGGGGTGGGGTACGAGCAGTACTTC. It encodes CASSPSGVGYEQYF.

Only a few counts were recorded for this clone. The chain is built from TRBV10-3 and TRBJ1-6; D ambiguous. Trimming shortened V by 10 bases and J by 8 bases, and 15 bases separated the two germline ends. Looked up from germline, CDR1 is ENHRY and CDR2 is SYGVKD. The CDR3 runs 13 residues. The CDR3 DNA is TGTGCCAATCCCGCGGGTGGGGATTCACCCCTCCACTTT. Translation gives CANPAGGDSPLHF.